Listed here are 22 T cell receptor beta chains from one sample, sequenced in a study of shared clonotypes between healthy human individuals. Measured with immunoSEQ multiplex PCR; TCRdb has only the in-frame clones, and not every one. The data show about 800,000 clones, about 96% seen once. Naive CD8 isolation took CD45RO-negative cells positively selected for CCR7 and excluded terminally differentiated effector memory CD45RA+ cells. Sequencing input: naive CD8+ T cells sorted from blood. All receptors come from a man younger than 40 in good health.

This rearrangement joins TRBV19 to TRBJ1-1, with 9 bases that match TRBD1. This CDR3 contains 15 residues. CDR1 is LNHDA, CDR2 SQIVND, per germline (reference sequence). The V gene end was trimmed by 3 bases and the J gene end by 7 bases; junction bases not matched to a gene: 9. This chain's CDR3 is CASSILRQGVSEAFF. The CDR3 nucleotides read TGTGCCAGTAGTATCCTCAGACAGGGGGTCAGTGAAGCTTTCTTT.

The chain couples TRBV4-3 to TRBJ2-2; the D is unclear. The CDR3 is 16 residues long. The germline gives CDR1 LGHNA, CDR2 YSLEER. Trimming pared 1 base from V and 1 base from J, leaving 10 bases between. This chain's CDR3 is CASSQGVGLNTGELFF. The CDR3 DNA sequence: TGCGCCAGCAGCCAAGGAGTGGGTTTGAACACCGGGGAGCTGTTTTTT.

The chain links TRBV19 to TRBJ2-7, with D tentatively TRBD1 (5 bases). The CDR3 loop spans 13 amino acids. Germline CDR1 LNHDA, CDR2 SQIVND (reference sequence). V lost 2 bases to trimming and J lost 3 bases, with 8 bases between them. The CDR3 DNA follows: TGTGCCAGTAGTATAAGCCAGGGCTACGAGCAGTACTTC. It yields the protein CASSISQGYEQYF.

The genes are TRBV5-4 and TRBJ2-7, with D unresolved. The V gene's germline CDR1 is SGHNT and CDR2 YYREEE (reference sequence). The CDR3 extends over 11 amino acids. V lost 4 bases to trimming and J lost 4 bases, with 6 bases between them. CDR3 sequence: CASSGSYEQYF. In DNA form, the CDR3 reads TGTGCCAGCAGCGGTTCATACGAGCAGTACTTC.

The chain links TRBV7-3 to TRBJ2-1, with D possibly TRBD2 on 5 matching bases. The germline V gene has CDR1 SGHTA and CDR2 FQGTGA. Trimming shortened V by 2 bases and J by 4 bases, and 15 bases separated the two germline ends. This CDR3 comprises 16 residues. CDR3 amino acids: CASSLSVGRRYNEQFF. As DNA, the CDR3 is TGTGCCAGCAGCTTATCTGTGGGAAGGAGGTACAATGAGCAGTTCTTC. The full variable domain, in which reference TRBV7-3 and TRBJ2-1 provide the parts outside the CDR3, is GAGVSQTPSNKVTEKGKYVELRCDPISGHTALYWYRQSLGQGPEFLIYFQGTGAADDSGLPNDRFFAVRPEGSVSTLKIQRTERGDSAVYLCASSLSVGRRYNEQFFGPGTRLTVL.

The CDR3 nucleotides read TGTGCCATCAGTTCCGGGACTAGCGGGACCCTAATCTCCTACAATGAGCAGTTCTTC. Translating it yields CAISSGTSGTLISYNEQFF. The chain combines TRBV10-3 with TRBJ2-1, with TRBD2 matching over 13 bases. J was trimmed by 0 bases and V by 5 bases; bases with no gene match: 10. Germline-derived CDR1 and CDR2 are ENHRY and SYGVKD. The CDR3 length is 19 residues.

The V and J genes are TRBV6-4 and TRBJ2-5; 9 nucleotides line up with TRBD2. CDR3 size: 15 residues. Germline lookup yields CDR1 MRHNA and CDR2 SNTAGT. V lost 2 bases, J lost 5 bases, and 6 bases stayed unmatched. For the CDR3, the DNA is TGTGCCAGCAGTGACGTAGCGGGAGCCAGGGAGACCCAGTACTTC. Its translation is CASSDVAGARETQYF.

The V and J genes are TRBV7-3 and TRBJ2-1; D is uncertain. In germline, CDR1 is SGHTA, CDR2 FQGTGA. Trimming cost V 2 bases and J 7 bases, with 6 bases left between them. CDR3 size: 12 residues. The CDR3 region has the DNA TGTGCCAGCAGCTTATACGGGAATGAGCAGTTCTTC. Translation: CASSLYGNEQFF.

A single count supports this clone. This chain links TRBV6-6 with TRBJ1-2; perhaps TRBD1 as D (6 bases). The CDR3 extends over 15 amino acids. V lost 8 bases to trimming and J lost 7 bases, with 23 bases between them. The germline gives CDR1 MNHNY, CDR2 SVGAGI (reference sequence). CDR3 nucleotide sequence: TGTGCCAGCTTCGGGGGCAGGGCCTCCTTGGCTGGCTACACCTTC. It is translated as CASFGGRASLAGYTF.

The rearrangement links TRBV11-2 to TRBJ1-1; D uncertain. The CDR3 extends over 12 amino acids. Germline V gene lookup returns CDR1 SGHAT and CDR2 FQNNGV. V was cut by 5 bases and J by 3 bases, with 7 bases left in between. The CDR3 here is CASSARYTEAFF. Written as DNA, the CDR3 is TGTGCCAGCAGCGCGCGATACACTGAAGCTTTCTTT.

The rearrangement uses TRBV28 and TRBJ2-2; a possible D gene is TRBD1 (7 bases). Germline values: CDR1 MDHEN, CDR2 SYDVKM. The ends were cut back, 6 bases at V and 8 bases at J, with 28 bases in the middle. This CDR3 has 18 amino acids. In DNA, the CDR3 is TGTGCCAGCAGCCCGGAGGGACAGACCATCCTAGGCGGTGGGGAGCTGTTTTTT. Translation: CASSPEGQTILGGGELFF.

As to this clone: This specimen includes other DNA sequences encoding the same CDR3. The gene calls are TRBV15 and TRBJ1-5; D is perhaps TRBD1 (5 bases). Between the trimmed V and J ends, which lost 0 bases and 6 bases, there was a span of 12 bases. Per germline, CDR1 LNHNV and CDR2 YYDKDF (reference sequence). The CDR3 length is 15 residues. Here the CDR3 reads CATSRDRGSGQPQHF. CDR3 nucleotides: TGTGCCACCAGCAGAGATCGGGGGTCCGGTCAGCCCCAGCATTTT.

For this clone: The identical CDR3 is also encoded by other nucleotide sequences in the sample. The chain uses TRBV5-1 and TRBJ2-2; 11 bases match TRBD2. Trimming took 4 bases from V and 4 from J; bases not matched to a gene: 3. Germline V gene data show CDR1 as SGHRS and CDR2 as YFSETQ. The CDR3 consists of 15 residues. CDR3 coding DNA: TGCGCCAGCAGCCCGGGGACTAGCGGCACCGGGGAGCTGTTTTTT. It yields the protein CASSPGTSGTGELFF.

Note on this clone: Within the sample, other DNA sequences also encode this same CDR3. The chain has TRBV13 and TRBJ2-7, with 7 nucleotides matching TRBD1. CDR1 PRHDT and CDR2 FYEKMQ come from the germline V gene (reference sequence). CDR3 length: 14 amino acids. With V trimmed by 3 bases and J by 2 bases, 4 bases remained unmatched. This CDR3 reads CASSLGQSTYEQYF. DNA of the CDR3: TGTGCCAGCAGCTTGGGACAGAGTACCTACGAGCAGTACTTC.

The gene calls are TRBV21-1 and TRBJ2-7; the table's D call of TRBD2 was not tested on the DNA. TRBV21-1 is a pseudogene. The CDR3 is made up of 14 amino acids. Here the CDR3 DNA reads TGTGCCAGCAGCCAGAGGACTAGCGGCTACGAGCAGTACTTC. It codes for CASSQRTSGYEQYF.

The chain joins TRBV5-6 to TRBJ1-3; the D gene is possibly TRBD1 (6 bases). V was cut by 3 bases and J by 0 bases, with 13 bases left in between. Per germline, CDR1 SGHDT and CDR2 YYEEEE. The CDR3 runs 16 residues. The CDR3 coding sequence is TGTGCCAGCAGCTGGGGGCGGCCGAACTCTGGAAACACCATATATTTT. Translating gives CASSWGRPNSGNTIYF.

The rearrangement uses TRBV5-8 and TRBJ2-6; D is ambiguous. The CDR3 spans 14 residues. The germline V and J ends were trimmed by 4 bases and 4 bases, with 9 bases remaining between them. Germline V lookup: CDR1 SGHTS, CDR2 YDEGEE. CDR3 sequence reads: CASSMRTGANVLTF. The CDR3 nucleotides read TGTGCCAGCAGCATGAGGACCGGGGCCAACGTCCTGACTTTC.

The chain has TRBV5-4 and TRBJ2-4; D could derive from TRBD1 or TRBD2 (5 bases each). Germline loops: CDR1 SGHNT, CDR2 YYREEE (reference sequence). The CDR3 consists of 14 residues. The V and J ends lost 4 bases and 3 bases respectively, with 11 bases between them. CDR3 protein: CASSNQGDKNIQYF. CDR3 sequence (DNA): TGTGCCAGCAGCAACCAGGGAGACAAAAACATTCAGTACTTC.

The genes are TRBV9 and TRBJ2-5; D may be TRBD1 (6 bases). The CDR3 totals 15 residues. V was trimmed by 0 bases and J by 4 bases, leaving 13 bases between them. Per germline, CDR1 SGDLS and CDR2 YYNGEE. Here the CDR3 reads CASSVARGGGETQYF. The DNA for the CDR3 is TGTGCCAGCAGCGTAGCCAGGGGTGGAGGAGAGACCCAGTACTTC.

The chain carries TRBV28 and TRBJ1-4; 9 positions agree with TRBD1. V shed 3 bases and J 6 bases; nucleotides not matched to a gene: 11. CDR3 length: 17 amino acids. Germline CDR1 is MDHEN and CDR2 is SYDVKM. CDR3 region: CASSFLILDRGDEKLFF. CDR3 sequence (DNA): TGTGCCAGCAGTTTTCTGATTTTGGACAGGGGAGATGAAAAACTGTTTTTT.

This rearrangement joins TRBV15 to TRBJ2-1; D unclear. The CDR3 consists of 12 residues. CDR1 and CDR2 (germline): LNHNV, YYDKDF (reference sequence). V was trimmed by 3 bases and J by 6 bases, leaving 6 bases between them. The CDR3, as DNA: TGTGCCACCAGCAGCGGAGTCAATGAGCAGTTCTTC. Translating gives CATSSGVNEQFF.

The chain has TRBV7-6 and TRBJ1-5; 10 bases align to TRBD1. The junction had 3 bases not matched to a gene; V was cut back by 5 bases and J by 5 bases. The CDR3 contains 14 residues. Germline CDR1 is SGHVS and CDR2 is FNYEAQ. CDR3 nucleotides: TGTGCCAGCAGCGAGACAGGGGGCCATCAGCCCCAGCATTTT. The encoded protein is CASSETGGHQPQHF.